One TCR beta chain is described in this entry. The repertoire was sequenced with immunoSEQ multiplex PCR; TCRdb's copy has only in-frame clones and lacks some. The sample contains 150,000 to 200,000 clones, approximately 90% of which appear only once. The CDR3 extends over 16 amino acids. The ends lost 2 bases at V and 5 bases at J; junction bases unmatched: 8. Germline lookup yields CDR1 LNHNV and CDR2 YYDKDF (reference sequence). The data are from a study of blood T cell repertoires in COVID-19. Study-wide context: T cells, B-cell-depleted T cells, or PBMCs supplied cDNA or gDNA.

J is TRBJ1-5 and V is TRBV15, with 8 positions matching TRBD1. The sequencing sample was made of peripheral blood. The clonotype comes from a man aged 18 to 35 with acute or convalescent COVID-19. CDR3 protein: CATSRRDRQIDQPQHF. The DNA for the CDR3 is TGTGCCACCAGCAGAAGGGACAGGCAGATCGATCAGCCCCAGCATTTT.